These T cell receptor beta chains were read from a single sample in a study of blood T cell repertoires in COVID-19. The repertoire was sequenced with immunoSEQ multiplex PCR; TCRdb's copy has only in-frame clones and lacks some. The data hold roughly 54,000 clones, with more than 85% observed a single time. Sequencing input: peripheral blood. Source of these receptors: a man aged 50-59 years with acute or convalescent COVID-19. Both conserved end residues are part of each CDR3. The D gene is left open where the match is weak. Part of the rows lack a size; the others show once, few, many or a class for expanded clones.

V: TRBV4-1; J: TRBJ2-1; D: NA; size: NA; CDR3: CASSQVAGVGNEQFF; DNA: TGCGCCAGCAGCCAAGTGGCAGGGGTAGGCAATGAGCAGTTCTTC
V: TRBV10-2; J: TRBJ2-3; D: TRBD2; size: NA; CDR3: CASSESKLAGSTDTQYF; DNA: TGCGCCAGCAGTGAGTCAAAACTAGCGGGTTCAACAGATACGCAGTATTTT
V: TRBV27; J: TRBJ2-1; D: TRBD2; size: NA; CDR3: CASSRERDSYNEQFF; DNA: TGTGCCAGCAGTCGAGAGCGGGACTCCTACAATGAGCAGTTCTTC
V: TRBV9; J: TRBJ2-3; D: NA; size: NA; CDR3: CASSLADTQYF; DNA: TGTGCCAGCAGCCTCGCAGATACGCAGTATTTT
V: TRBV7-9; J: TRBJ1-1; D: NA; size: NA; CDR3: CASSFGGRENTEAFF; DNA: TGTGCCAGCAGCTTCGGAGGGAGGGAGAACACTGAAGCTTTCTTT
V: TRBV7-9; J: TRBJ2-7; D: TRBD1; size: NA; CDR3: CASSFGQGAFDEQYF; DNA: TGTGCCAGCAGCTTTGGACAGGGGGCATTTGACGAGCAGTACTTC
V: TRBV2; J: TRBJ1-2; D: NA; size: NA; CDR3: CASSEDSWFSYTF; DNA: TGTGCCAGCAGTGAGGACTCCTGGTTTAGCTACACCTTC
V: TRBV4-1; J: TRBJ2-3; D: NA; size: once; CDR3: CASSLYGGSTDTQYF; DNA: TGCGCCAGCAGCCTTTATGGAGGCTCCACAGATACGCAGTATTTT
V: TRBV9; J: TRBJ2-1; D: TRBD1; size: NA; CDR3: CASSPNPGQDNEQFF; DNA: TGTGCCAGCAGCCCGAATCCGGGACAGGACAATGAGCAGTTCTTC
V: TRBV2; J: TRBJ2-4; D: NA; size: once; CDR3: CASRAQGRDIQYF; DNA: TGTGCCAGCAGGGCCCAAGGGAGAGACATTCAGTACTTC
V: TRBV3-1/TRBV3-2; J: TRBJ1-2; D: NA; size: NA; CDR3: CASSLDWTETNYGYTF; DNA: TGTGCCAGCAGTCTCGATTGGACAGAAACTAACTATGGCTACACCTTC
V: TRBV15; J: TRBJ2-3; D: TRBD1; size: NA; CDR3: CATSREGQGPDTQYF; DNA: TGTGCCACCAGCAGAGAGGGACAGGGCCCAGATACGCAGTATTTT
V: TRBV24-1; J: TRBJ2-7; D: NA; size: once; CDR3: CATSNGGTYEQYF; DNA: TGTGCCACCTCTAATGGCGGGACCTACGAGCAGTACTTC
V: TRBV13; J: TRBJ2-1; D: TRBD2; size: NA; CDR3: CASSLLSGTSGRWEQFF; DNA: TGTGCCAGCAGCCTTCTCTCCGGGACTAGCGGGAGGTGGGAGCAGTTCTTC
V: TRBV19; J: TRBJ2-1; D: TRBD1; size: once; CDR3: CASSWGGQGHNEQFF; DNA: TGTGCCAGTAGCTGGGGGGGACAGGGACACAATGAGCAGTTCTTC
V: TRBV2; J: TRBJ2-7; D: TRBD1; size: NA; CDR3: CASSEEWGQGMNEQYF; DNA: TGTGCCAGCAGTGAGGAGTGGGGACAGGGTATGAATGAGCAGTACTTC
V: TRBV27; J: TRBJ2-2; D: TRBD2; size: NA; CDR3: CASSLAGGRTGELFF; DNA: TGTGCCAGCAGTTTAGCGGGAGGGCGCACCGGGGAGCTGTTTTTT
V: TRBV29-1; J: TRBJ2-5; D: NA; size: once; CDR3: CSVDTRRTQETQYF; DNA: TGCAGCGTTGATACTCGGAGAACGCAAGAGACCCAGTACTTC
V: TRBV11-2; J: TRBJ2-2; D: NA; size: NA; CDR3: CASRAQGINTGELFF; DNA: TGTGCCAGCAGGGCCCAGGGAATTAACACCGGGGAGCTGTTTTTT
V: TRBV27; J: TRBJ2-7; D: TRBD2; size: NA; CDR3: CASSFQRESYEQYF; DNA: TGTGCCAGCAGTTTCCAGCGGGAGAGCTACGAGCAGTACTTC
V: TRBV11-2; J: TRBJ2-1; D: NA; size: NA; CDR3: CASSLRGTAYNEQFF; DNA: TGTGCCAGCAGCTTACGGGGAACGGCCTACAATGAGCAGTTCTTC
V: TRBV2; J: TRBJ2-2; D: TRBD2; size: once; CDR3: CASSDGLAATGELFF; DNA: TGTGCCAGCAGTGATGGGCTAGCGGCAACCGGGGAGCTGTTTTTT
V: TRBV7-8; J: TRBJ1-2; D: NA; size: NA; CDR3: CASSLVGGYTF; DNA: TGTGCCAGCAGCTTAGTGGGCGGCTACACCTTC
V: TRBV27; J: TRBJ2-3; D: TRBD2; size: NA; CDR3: CASSRLAGASTDTQYF; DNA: TGTGCCAGCAGTCGACTAGCGGGAGCGAGCACAGATACGCAGTATTTT
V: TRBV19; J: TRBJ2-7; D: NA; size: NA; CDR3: CASTPAGRGDEQYF; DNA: TGTGCCAGTACCCCGGCGGGCAGGGGGGACGAGCAGTACTTC
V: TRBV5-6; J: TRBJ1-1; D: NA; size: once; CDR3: CASSSLPGALNTEAFF; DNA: TGTGCCAGCAGCTCTCTACCTGGGGCCTTGAACACTGAAGCTTTCTTT
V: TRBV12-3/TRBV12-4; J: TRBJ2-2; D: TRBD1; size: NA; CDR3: CASRGLEGKLFF; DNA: TGTGCTTCCAGGGGGTTAGAAGGAAAGCTGTTTTTT
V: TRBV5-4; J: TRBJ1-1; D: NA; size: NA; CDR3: CASSLPGILNTEAFF; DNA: TGTGCCAGCAGCTTGCCGGGAATTTTGAACACTGAAGCTTTCTTT
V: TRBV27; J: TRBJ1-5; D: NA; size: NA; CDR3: CASSWGGSNQPQHF; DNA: TGTGCCAGCAGCTGGGGGGGTAGCAATCAGCCCCAGCATTTT
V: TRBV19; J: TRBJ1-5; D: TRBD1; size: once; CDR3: CASSITGGGQPQHF; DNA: TGTGCCAGTAGTATCACAGGGGGCGGACAGCCCCAGCATTTT
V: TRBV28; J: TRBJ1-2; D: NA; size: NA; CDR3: CASGGRIRGYTF; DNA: TGTGCCAGCGGGGGCCGAATTCGTGGCTACACCTTC
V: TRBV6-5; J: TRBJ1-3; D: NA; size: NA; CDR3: CASRLTLSSGNTIYF; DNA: TGTGCCAGCAGGTTGACTTTGAGCTCTGGAAACACCATATATTTT
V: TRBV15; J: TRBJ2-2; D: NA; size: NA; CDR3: CATSSLGGTGELFF; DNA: TGTGCCACCAGCAGTCTAGGTGGCACCGGGGAGCTGTTTTTT
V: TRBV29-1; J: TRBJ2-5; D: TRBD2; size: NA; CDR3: CSVEVAGESQETQYF; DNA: TGCAGCGTTGAAGTGGCGGGAGAGAGCCAAGAGACCCAGTACTTC
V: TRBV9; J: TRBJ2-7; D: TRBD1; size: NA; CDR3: CASSAGGGPSYEQYF; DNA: TGTGCCAGCAGCGCAGGGGGTGGGCCTTCCTACGAGCAGTACTTC
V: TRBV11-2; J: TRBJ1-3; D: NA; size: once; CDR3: CASSRSGSSSGNTIYF; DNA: TGTGCCAGCAGTCGATCCGGGTCTTCCTCTGGAAACACCATATATTTT
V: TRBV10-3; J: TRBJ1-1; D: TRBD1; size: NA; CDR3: CAITGTGVFTEAFF; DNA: TGTGCCATCACCGGGACAGGAGTTTTCACTGAAGCTTTCTTT